This TCR beta chain is from a study of regulatory T cells. Findings of the study overall: In patients, unique TRB V-J pairs were restricted and V/J usage skewed, especially in Tregs. In CD3G-deficient patients, conventional CD4+ T cells were enriched for hydrophobic CDR3 residues at positions 6 and 7.

This clone was observed a single time. The antigen is unknown. Amplification used 52 TRBV primers and 13 TRBJ primers. This table comes from immunoSEQ multiplex PCR, and its TCRdb copy is limited to in-frame clones, with some not included. This sample carries about 32,000 clones, approximately 89% of them seen once, and the ten largest clones take about 2.5%. All CD3G-deficient patients showed autoimmunity, more severe in two. Patients aged 2 to 39 years had fewer naive and more memory CD4+ and CD8+ T cells. Regulatory (CD25-high CD127-low) and conventional (CD25-low CD127-high) CD4+ T cells were sorted separately. The germline V gene encodes CDR1 KGHSH and CDR2 LQKENI. The V gene lost 3 bases and the J gene lost 5 bases, with 18 bases spanning the gap. CDR3 size: 16 residues.

The source material was conventional CD4+ T cells sorted from blood. V usage is TRBV18 and J usage is TRBJ2-3; a weak D match, TRBD2 (5 bases). The receptor comes from a person aged 18 to 35 with CD3G deficiency. In DNA form, the CDR3 reads TGTGCCAGCTCACCCGGATCCGTTGCGACTAAAGATACGCAGTATTTT. Translation: CASSPGSVATKDTQYF.